Only one count was recorded for the clone carrying this T cell receptor (beta chain). This sample is drawn from a study of T cell changes during pregnancy in multiple sclerosis. The CDR3 covers 13 residues. Germline loops: CDR1 SQVTM, CDR2 ANQGSEA. Trimming left V 6 bases short and J 7 bases short, with 18 bases between. Clones were read by immunoSEQ multiplex PCR, and TCRdb kept only the in-frame ones, dropping some. The repertoire holds about 110,000 clones, with approximately 90% as singletons. The TCR sequence derives from a female donor with multiple sclerosis, enrolled in a pregnancy study. V is TRBV29-1 and J is TRBJ1-1; D is perhaps TRBD1 (6 bases). The starting material was peripheral blood, obtained in the third trimester of pregnancy. The CDR3 nucleotides read TGCAGCGTCGAAACAGGGTACGAGGATGAAGCTTTCTTT. Amino acid sequence: CSVETGYEDEAFF.